Sequencing of this T cell receptor (beta chain) was carried out in a study of shared clonotypes between healthy human individuals. Whole-study findings and limits: The authors sampled blood alone, and tissue repertoires likely differ.

In germline, CDR1 is MNHNY, CDR2 SVGAGI (reference sequence). V shed 5 bases and J shed 11 bases, with 16 bases lying between them. CDR3 size: 13 residues. Some clones are missing from TCRdb's copy, which holds only in-frame ones; the method was immunoSEQ multiplex PCR. The table includes approximately 97,000 clones, 67% detected once. In this sample, this clone turned up a few times. Its matching antigen is unknown. This sequence was found in a man under 40 in good health. This chain uses TRBV6-6 with TRBJ1-5; maybe TRBD1 (6 bases). Sequenced input: memory CD8+ T cells sorted from blood. Subset given: CD45RO+ cells pooled with CCR7-negative TemRA cells. CDR3 in DNA: TGTGCCAGCAGTCCAGGGGAGGTGGGGTCCCAGCATTTT. Its protein product is CASSPGEVGSQHF.